The 7 T cell receptor beta chains listed next were all sequenced from one sample in a study of graft-versus-host responses after intestinal transplantation. The repertoire was sequenced with immunoSEQ multiplex PCR; TCRdb's copy has only in-frame clones and lacks some. The data contain roughly 120,000 clones, approximately 95% of them singletons. No cognate antigen is known for these TCRs. This specimen consisted of unstimulated CD8+ T cells sorted from spleen or lymph node cells, obtained before intestinal transplant. These receptors all come from a human donor who received an intestinal transplant.

This chain uses TRBV28 with TRBJ2-2; weak D call: TRBD2 (5 bases). The germline V gene has CDR1 MDHEN and CDR2 SYDVKM. Trimming took 3 bases from V and 4 from J, leaving 6 bases between them. The CDR3 runs 13 residues. The DNA of the CDR3 is TGTGCCAGCAGTTTCGCGGGCACCGGGGAGCTGTTTTTT. Amino acid sequence: CASSFAGTGELFF.

J is TRBJ2-1 and V is TRBV7-9, with 10 bases identical to TRBD2. CDR1 is SEHNR and CDR2 is FQNEAQ in the germline V gene (reference sequence). This CDR3 has 16 amino acids. V trimming: 5 bases; J trimming: 0 bases; junction bases outside the gene matches: 4. For the CDR3, the DNA is TGTGCCAGCAGCCAACTAGCGGGGATCTCCTACAATGAGCAGTTCTTC. This codes for CASSQLAGISYNEQFF.

The chain recombines TRBV28 with TRBJ1-1; no clear D. Trimming took off 5 bases at V and 1 base at J, with 8 bases between the two ends. The CDR3 sequence is 13 residues long. Germline V gene sequence: CDR1 MDHEN, CDR2 SYDVKM. CDR3 sequence reads: CASSQSGNTEAFF. CDR3 in DNA: TGTGCCAGCAGTCAGTCAGGGAACACTGAAGCTTTCTTT.

CDR3 DNA: TGCAGCGCCCCGGACGGGGGTGAGCAGTTCTTC. Amino acids: CSAPDGGEQFF. The V and J genes are TRBV29-1 and TRBJ2-1; weak D call: TRBD2 (6 bases). Per the germline V gene, CDR1 is SQVTM and CDR2 is ANQGSEA. The germline V and J ends were trimmed by 7 bases and 9 bases, with 13 bases remaining between them. This CDR3 region has 11 residues.

This rearrangement joins TRBV28 to TRBJ1-1, with 7 bases fitting TRBD1. This CDR3 has 16 amino acids. V lost 6 bases to trimming and J lost 1 base; unmatched junction nucleotides: 11. Per germline, CDR1 MDHEN and CDR2 SYDVKM. The CDR3 here is CASSQGDRDRNTEAFF. In DNA form, the CDR3 reads TGTGCCAGCAGCCAAGGTGACAGGGATAGGAACACTGAAGCTTTCTTT.

This chain uses TRBV28 with TRBJ1-5; D not certain. The V end was cut by 6 bases, the J end by 3 bases, with 15 bases between. The length of the CDR3 is 15 residues. Germline V gene data show CDR1 as MDHEN and CDR2 as SYDVKM. The CDR3 DNA reads TGTGCCAGCAGGGAGGAAAATAGGAACAATCAGCCCCAGCATTTT. It translates to CASREENRNNQPQHF. Full variable domain (remainder filled in from reference TRBV28 and TRBJ1-5): DVKVTQSSRYLVKRTGEKVFLECVQDMDHENMFWYRQDPGLGLRLIYFSYDVKMKEKGDIPEGYSVSREKKERFSLILESASTNQTSMYLCASREENRNNQPQHFGDGTRLSIL.

The chain employs TRBV4-3 and TRBJ2-7; D call uncertain. V lost 1 base, J lost 0 bases, and 10 bases lay in between. The germline gives CDR1 LGHNA, CDR2 YSLEER. The CDR3 consists of 15 residues. CDR3 bases: TGCGCCAGCAGCCAAGCAATGGGCAGCTCCTACGAGCAGTACTTC. Encoded protein: CASSQAMGSSYEQYF.